Sequencing of this T cell receptor (beta chain) was carried out in a study of regulatory T cells in long-lasting Graves disease. Overall study results and limits: The small sample size may have reduced accuracy. Under persistent disease, TRBV28, TRBJ1-2 and TRBJ2-5 were used preferentially.

The CDR3 is 17 residues long. V was pared by 5 bases and J by 6 bases, with 19 bases of the junction left unmatched. Germline-derived CDR1 and CDR2 are KGHSH and LQKENI. The time point was: newly diagnosed GD, antithyroid drugs for less than 3 months. TCR sequences were obtained from RNA taken from PBMCs. For TCR beta, libraries came from iRepertoire HTBI primers and Arm-PCR of CDR3 regions. TCRdb ran MiXCR on the multiplex PCR reads and lists one entry per CDR3 protein. This sample yields about 470,000 distinct CDR3 sequences, of which around 14% are seen a single time; 16% belongs to the top ten. As to this clonotype: Its matching antigen is unknown.

A further study also used this sample, focusing on T cells in Graves' hyperthyroidism and ophthalmopathy. This second study notes: RT-PCR in the first round (using the HTBI primer set) targeted the TCR CDR3.

The sample here was peripheral blood mononuclear cells (PBMCs), taken at new diagnosis, from a patient treated with antithyroid drugs. The receptor's source is a woman in her 30s with Graves disease. J is TRBJ2-7 and V is TRBV18; 7 nucleotides match TRBD1. The CDR3 spells CASSTKGPGTAAVEQYF. CDR3 sequence (DNA): TGTGCCAGCTCAACGAAGGGGCCCGGGACAGCCGCCGTCGAGCAGTACTTC.